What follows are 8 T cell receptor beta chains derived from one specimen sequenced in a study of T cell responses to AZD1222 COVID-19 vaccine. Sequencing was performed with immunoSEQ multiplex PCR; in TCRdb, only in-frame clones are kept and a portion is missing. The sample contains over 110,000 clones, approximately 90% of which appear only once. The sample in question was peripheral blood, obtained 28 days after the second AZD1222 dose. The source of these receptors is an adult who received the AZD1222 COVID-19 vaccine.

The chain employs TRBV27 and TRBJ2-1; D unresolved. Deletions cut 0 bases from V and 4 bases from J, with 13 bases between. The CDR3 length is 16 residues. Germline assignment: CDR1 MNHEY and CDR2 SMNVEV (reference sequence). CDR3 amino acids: CASSLSPLRDYNEQFF. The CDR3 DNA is TGTGCCAGCAGTTTATCCCCACTTAGGGATTACAATGAGCAGTTCTTC.

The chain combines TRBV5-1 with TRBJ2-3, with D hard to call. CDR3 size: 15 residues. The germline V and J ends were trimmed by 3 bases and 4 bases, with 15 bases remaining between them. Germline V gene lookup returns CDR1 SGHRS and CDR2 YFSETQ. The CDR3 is CASSSGSSDPDTQYF. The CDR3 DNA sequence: TGCGCCAGCAGCTCCGGAAGCTCAGATCCAGATACGCAGTATTTT.

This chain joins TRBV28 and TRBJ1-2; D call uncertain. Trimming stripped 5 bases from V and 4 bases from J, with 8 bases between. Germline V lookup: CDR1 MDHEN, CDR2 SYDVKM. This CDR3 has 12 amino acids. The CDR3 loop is CASSPHSYGYTF. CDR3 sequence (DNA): TGTGCCAGCAGTCCGCACAGCTATGGCTACACCTTC.

DNA of the CDR3: TGTGCCAGCGGTCCAGGTGCAACTAATGAAAAACTGTTTTTT. This gives the protein CASGPGATNEKLFF. The chain combines TRBV5-8 with TRBJ1-4; no reliable D call. V was cut by 7 bases and J by 0 bases, with 10 bases left in between. The CDR3 runs 14 residues. CDR1 and CDR2 from the germline V gene are SGHTS and YDEGEE.

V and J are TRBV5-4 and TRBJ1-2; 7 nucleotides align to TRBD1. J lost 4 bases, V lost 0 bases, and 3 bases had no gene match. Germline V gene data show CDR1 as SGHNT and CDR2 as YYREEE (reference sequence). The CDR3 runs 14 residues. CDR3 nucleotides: TGTGCCAGCAGCTTGGAGAGACAGGGCTATGGCTACACCTTC. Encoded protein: CASSLERQGYGYTF.

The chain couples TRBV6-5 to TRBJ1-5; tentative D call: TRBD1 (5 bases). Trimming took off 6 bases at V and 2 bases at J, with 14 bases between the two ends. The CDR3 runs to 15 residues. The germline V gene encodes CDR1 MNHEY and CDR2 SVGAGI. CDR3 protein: CASSNIQGGNQPQHF. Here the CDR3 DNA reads TGTGCCAGCAGCAATATCCAGGGCGGCAATCAGCCCCAGCATTTT.

The CDR3 sequence is CASSELGTDDEQYF. CDR3 nucleotides: TGTGCCAGCAGTGAATTAGGGACAGATGACGAGCAGTACTTC. The chain couples TRBV6-1 to TRBJ2-7; 7 nucleotides agree with TRBD1. Per the germline V gene, CDR1 is MNHNS and CDR2 is SASEGT. The ends lost 2 bases at V and 5 bases at J; junction bases unmatched: 6. The CDR3 length is 14 residues.

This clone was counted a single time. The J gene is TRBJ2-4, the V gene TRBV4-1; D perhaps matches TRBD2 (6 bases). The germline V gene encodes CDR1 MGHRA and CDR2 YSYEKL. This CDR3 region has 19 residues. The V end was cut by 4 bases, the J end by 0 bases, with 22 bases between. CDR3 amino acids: CASSLLPLFGTLAKNIQYF. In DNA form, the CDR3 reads TGCGCCAGCAGCCTTCTCCCCCTTTTTGGGACTCTAGCCAAAAACATTCAGTACTTC.